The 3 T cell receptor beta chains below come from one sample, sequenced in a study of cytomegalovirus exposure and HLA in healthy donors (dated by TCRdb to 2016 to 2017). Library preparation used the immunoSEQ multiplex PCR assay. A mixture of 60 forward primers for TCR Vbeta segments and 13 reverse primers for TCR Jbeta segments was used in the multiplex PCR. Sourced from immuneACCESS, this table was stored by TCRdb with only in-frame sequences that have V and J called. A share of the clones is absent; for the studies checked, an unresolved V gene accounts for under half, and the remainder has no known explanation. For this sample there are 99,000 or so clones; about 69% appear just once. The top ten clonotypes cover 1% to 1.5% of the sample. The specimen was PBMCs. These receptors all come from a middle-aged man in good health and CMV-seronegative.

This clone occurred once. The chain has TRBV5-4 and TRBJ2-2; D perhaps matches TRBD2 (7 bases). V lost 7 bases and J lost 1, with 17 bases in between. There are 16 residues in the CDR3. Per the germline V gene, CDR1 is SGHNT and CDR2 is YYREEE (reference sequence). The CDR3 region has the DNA TGTGCCAGCGGACGCCAAGCGGGACAGAACACCGGGGAGCTGTTTTTT. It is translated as CASGRQAGQNTGELFF. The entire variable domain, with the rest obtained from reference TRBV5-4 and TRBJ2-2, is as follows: ETGVTQSPTHLIKTRGQQVTLRCSSQSGHNTVSWYQQALGQGPQFIFQYYREEENGRGNFPPRFSGLQFPNYSSELNVNALELDDSALYLCASGRQAGQNTGELFFGEGSRLTVL.

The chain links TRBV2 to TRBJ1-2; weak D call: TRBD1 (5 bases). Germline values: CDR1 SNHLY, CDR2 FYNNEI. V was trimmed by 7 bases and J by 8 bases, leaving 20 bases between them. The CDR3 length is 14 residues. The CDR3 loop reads CASTLTEGRQGYTF. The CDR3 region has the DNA TGTGCCAGCACCTTGACAGAAGGGCGGCAAGGCTACACCTTC.

The CDR3 coding sequence is TGTGCCAGCAGCCTAACCTCCGGGACAGGGGATGGCTACACCTTC. Its protein product is CASSLTSGTGDGYTF. V gene TRBV2 combines with J gene TRBJ1-2; 10 bases are shared with TRBD1. V lost 6 bases, J lost 6 bases, and 10 bases stayed unmatched. CDR3 length equals 15 residues. CDR1 and CDR2 (germline): SNHLY, FYNNEI.